Presented here are 4 T cell receptor beta chains from one specimen sequenced in a study of shared clonotypes between healthy human individuals. Using immunoSEQ multiplex PCR, the repertoire was profiled, and TCRdb retains in-frame clones only, with some absent. The data contain roughly 2 million clones, 85% to 95% of them seen just once; the ten biggest clones take up roughly 0.13%. The sequenced material came from naive CD4+ T cells sorted from blood. The subset here: CD45RA+ positively selected. Receptors were obtained from a man aged 18 to 30 in good health.

The V and J genes are TRBV6-1 and TRBJ1-3; D perhaps matches TRBD1 (5 bases). V was pared by 7 bases and J by 4 bases, with 14 bases between. The CDR3 contains 14 residues. Germline V lookup: CDR1 MNHNS, CDR2 SASEGT. The CDR3 DNA sequence: TGTGCCAGCAACCGGGACCTCCTAGGAAACACCATATATTTT. Amino acid sequence: CASNRDLLGNTIYF.

This chain connects TRBV7-9 to TRBJ1-3; 7 nucleotides align to TRBD1. Germline CDR1 reads SEHNR; CDR2 reads FQNEAQ (reference sequence). The CDR3 runs 14 residues. With V trimmed by 5 bases and J by 5 bases, 6 bases remained unmatched. The CDR3: CASSPGTARNTIYF. The DNA for the CDR3 is TGTGCCAGCAGCCCGGGGACAGCAAGAAACACCATATATTTT.

This clone appeared once. This sequence joins TRBV5-1 and TRBJ2-6, with 7 bases lining up with TRBD2. V was clipped by 0 bases and J by 4 bases; unmatched bases: 7. The CDR3 loop spans 17 amino acids. Per germline, CDR1 SGHRS and CDR2 YFSETQ. The DNA of the CDR3 is TGCGCCAGCAGCTTGGGTGGAGCGGGGAAAGGGGCCAACGTCCTGACTTTC. Translating it yields CASSLGGAGKGANVLTF.

This clone was found once. The chain uses TRBV5-4 and TRBJ2-2; 11 nucleotides align to TRBD1. Germline CDR1 is SGHNT and CDR2 is YYREEE (reference sequence). V was pared by 2 bases and J by 6 bases, with 3 bases of the junction left unmatched. The CDR3 spans 15 residues. CDR3 residues: CASSFPGQGAGELFF. CDR3 bases: TGTGCCAGCAGCTTTCCGGGACAGGGGGCCGGGGAGCTGTTTTTT.